The clone carrying this T cell receptor beta chain has just a few counts. Its antigen is undetermined. V gave up 5 bases and J gave up 4 bases, with 8 bases separating them. Germline V gene data show CDR1 as MNHEY and CDR2 as SMNVEV (reference sequence). The CDR3 loop spans 13 amino acids. This entry comes from a study of T cell repertoires in cytomegalovirus infection. Study at large: HLA-B-restricted CMV epitopes that are well studied were used alongside recently identified HLA-C-restricted ones. Signatures in public TCR beta sequences pointed to both CMV infection and matching HLA type.

A single record per CDR3 protein comes from TCRdb applying MiXCR to the reads. Here the sample spans around 710,000 distinct CDR3 sequences, almost 30% being singletons. Study observations and caveats: HLA-C-restricted CMV-specific TCR beta clonotypes were dominant in the ex vivo response. The cumulative frequency of public TCR beta families distinguished individuals who carried CMV together with the relevant HLA.

The sequence derives from a human donor in good health (CMV status not recorded). Some clones in this sample may be carry-over from other donors' samples. The rearrangement links TRBV27 to TRBJ2-2; no reliable D call. The sequencing here drew on cultured CD8+ T cells from PBMCs, taken from culture after CMV antigen stimulation. This chain's CDR3 is CASSTSSTGELFF. The CDR3 bases are TGTGCCAGCAGTACCTCATCCACCGGGGAGCTGTTTTTT.